This paragraph covers one T cell receptor (beta chain) sequence. A single base separates this from a much larger clone, so it may be a read error. CDR3 length: 12 residues. V lost 4 bases and J lost 3; bases outside the gene matches: 3. Germline V gene sequence: CDR1 SQVTM, CDR2 ANQGSEA. Preparation of the TCRbeta library was carried out with unique molecular identifiers. TCRdb redid the calling of the PCR reads with MiXCR, one entry per CDR3 protein. The table lists approximately 290,000 distinct CDR3 sequences, 11% of them singletons. The data stem from a study of T-cell reconstitution after alpha-beta-depleted transplantation in children.

The genes are TRBV29-1 and TRBJ2-7; 7 bases fit TRBD1. The receptor comes from a male patient aged 2-15 years who had a stem cell transplant for chronic granulomatous disease, so the T cells may come from the graft donor. The source was peripheral blood, collected 180 days after TCRalphabeta/CD19-depleted stem cell transplant. The CDR3 protein is CSVGDSCYEQYF. The CDR3, as DNA: TGCAGCGTTGGGGACAGCTGCTACGAGCAGTACTTC.